Sequencing of this T cell receptor beta chain was carried out in a study of PD-1 blockade in mismatch repair-deficient tumors. On the study more broadly: Patients had about eleven mismatch repair-deficient cancer types and were previously treated and progressing.

PCR or immunohistochemistry showed mismatch repair deficiency in every enrolled patient. TCR sequencing covered a few patients who responded to pembrolizumab. This clone has only one observation. Its antigen is unidentified. The data were produced by immunoSEQ multiplex PCR, yet TCRdb's version contains in-frame clones alone and is incomplete. The data contain around 120,000 clones, around nine tenths of them singletons. Study outcomes and limitations: Rapid post-treatment expansion, then contraction, generally preceding radiologic response, marked tumor-resident clones.

This sequence originates from an adult with mismatch repair-deficient cancer. This material consisted of peripheral blood, taken approximately 71 weeks after starting pembrolizumab.

The DNA for the CDR3 is TGTGCCAGCAGTTTATCGCGGGGGGGTTACATTCAGTACTTC. It codes for CASSLSRGGYIQYF. The rearrangement links TRBV27 to TRBJ2-4, with 9 bases fitting TRBD2. From germline, CDR1 is MNHEY and CDR2 SMNVEV (reference sequence). J gave up 8 bases and V 0 bases, and 2 bases lay outside the gene matches. The CDR3 is made up of 14 amino acids.